This T cell receptor beta chain originates from a study of shared clonotypes between healthy human individuals. There are 15 residues in the CDR3. CDR1 is MNHEY, CDR2 SVGAGI, per germline. V was clipped by 10 bases and J by 0 bases; unmatched bases: 8. Libraries were prepared by immunoSEQ multiplex PCR; TCRdb keeps only in-frame clonotypes and omits some of them. This table holds over 2 million clones, 92% found once. The chain recombines TRBV6-5 with TRBJ2-1, with 8 bases identical to TRBD2. This TCR was recovered from a man aged 18 to 30 in good health. Some clones in this sample may be carry-over from other donors' samples. The specimen was naive CD4+ T cells from PBMCs. Subset specified: CD45RA+ positively selected. CDR3 DNA: TGTGCCACCGGGGCCAGCGGGGGCTCCTACAATGAGCAGTTCTTC. Residues: CATGASGGSYNEQFF.